The 27 T cell receptor beta chains listed next were all sequenced from one sample in a study of identical twins. In TCRdb, the 5' RACE reads were re-called with MiXCR into one record per CDR3 protein. The table shows roughly 200,000 distinct CDR3 sequences, with around 8% occurring only once. These data were also filed under a second study, of yellow fever vaccine responses in identical twins.

The material sequenced was memory (CD45RO+) T cells sorted from blood. The receptor source for this set is a woman aged 18-29 years in good health.

This clonotype was detected a few times. CDR3 sequence reads: CASSLGSGLAASYNEQFF. The DNA of the CDR3 is TGTGCCAGCAGCTTGGGGTCTGGACTAGCGGCCTCCTACAATGAGCAGTTCTTC. V is TRBV11-1 and J is TRBJ2-1, with TRBD2 identical over 10 bases. There are 18 residues in the CDR3. The junction had 8 bases not matched to a gene; V was cut back by 3 bases and J by 0 bases. CDR1 and CDR2 from the germline V gene are SGHAT and FQDESV (reference sequence).

The chain has TRBV5-1 and TRBJ2-2, with 9 bases fitting TRBD2. Looked up from germline, CDR1 is SGHRS and CDR2 is YFSETQ. The CDR3 loop spans 17 amino acids. The J segment lost 6 bases and the V segment lost 0 bases, leaving 9 bases of the junction unmatched. Here the CDR3 DNA reads TGCGCCAGCAGCTTGGTCGGCGGGGGGGCGATCGCCGGGGAGCTGTTTTTT. Amino acid sequence: CASSLVGGGAIAGELFF. Based on the CDR3 plus reference TRBV5-1 and TRBJ2-2, the full variable domain is KAGVTQTPRYLIKTRGQQVTLSCSPISGHRSVSWYQQTPGQGLQFLFEYFSETQRNKGNFPGRFSGRQFSNSRSEMNVSTLELGDSALYLCASSLVGGGAIAGELFFGEGSRLTVL.

A few counts support this clonotype. The chain couples TRBV30 to TRBJ2-3; 15 nucleotides agree with TRBD2. V lost 2 bases, J lost 5 bases, and 8 bases stayed unmatched. Germline CDR1 reads GTSNPN; CDR2 reads SVGIG (reference sequence). The CDR3 length is 17 residues. The DNA of the CDR3 is TGTGCCTGGAGTATGGGACTAGCGGGAGGCTTTGGAGATACGCAGTATTTT. Amino acids: CAWSMGLAGGFGDTQYF.

This clonotype was detected ten times or more. This chain joins TRBV15 and TRBJ2-3; 9 bases map to TRBD2. Germline values: CDR1 LNHNV, CDR2 YYDKDF (reference sequence). The V segment lost 0 bases and the J segment 0 bases; nucleotides outside the gene matches: 4. The CDR3 spans 17 residues. Here the CDR3 DNA reads TGTGCCACCAGCAGAGATCAGGCGGGGGGGAGCACAGATACGCAGTATTTT. It codes for CATSRDQAGGSTDTQYF.

This clonotype was observed a handful of times. The chain combines TRBV7-3 with TRBJ2-7; perhaps TRBD1 as D (6 bases). Germline V lookup: CDR1 SGHTA, CDR2 FQGTGA. Trimming cost V 0 bases and J 7 bases, with 7 bases left between them. The CDR3 is made up of 12 amino acids. The CDR3 DNA follows: TGTGCCAGCAGCTTAACGAGGGGGGAGCAGTACTTC. Residues: CASSLTRGEQYF.

This clonotype occurred a few times. The rearrangement uses TRBV20-1 and TRBJ2-6; TRBD1 might be the D (7 bases). V lost 0 bases and J lost 3, with 21 bases in between. CDR1 and CDR2 (germline): DFQATT, SNEGSKA (reference sequence). The CDR3 covers 19 residues. The CDR3, as DNA: TGCAGTGCTAGAGATTATGGGTTTGGAGGGGGCGGTGGGGCCAACGTCCTGACTTTC. The encoded protein is CSARDYGFGGGGGANVLTF.

This clonotype was seen many times. The genes are TRBV7-8 and TRBJ1-2; TRBD1 agrees at 7 bases. This CDR3 is 13 amino acids long. V lost 4 bases, J lost 7 bases, and 6 bases stayed unmatched. CDR1 and CDR2 from the germline V gene are SGHVS and FQNEAQ. CDR3: CASSSQGRGGYTF. The CDR3 DNA sequence: TGTGCCAGCAGCTCACAGGGGAGGGGTGGCTACACCTTC.

In this sample, this clonotype turned up many times. The rearrangement uses TRBV7-2 and TRBJ2-7; D unclear. The V end lost 1 base, the J end lost 3 bases, and 10 bases lay between the germline ends. The CDR3 extends over 14 amino acids. CDR1 and CDR2 from the germline V gene are SGHTA and FQGNSA. The CDR3 DNA sequence: TGTGCCAGCAGCTTAGTCTCAGGCGGCTACGAGCAGTACTTC. Residues: CASSLVSGGYEQYF.

The table lists this clonotype with many counts. The genes are TRBV2 and TRBJ2-5, with 10 bases identical to TRBD1. This CDR3 has 16 amino acids. Germline loops: CDR1 SNHLY, CDR2 FYNNEI. Trimming took 5 bases from V and 1 from J; bases not matched to a gene: 7. CDR3 bases: TGTGCCAGCAGTTGGGACAGGGGTGACATCCAAGAGACCCAGTACTTC. Its protein product is CASSWDRGDIQETQYF.

This clonotype was recorded a few times. The V and J genes are TRBV24-1 and TRBJ2-3; D ambiguous. V lost 4 bases, J lost 2 bases, and 12 bases lay in between. CDR1 is KGHDR, CDR2 SFDVKD, per germline. CDR3 length equals 15 residues. CDR3 sequence: CATSDLRTDTDTQYF. CDR3 DNA sequence: TGTGCCACCAGTGACCTGAGGACGGACACAGATACGCAGTATTTT.

This clonotype was counted between two and nine times. This chain connects TRBV4-2 to TRBJ2-7; D possibly corresponds to TRBD2 (6 bases). V lost 1 base and J 0 bases, leaving 10 bases between the germline ends. There are 15 residues in the CDR3. The germline CDR1 and CDR2 sequences are LGHNA and YNFKEQ. CDR3 nucleotide sequence: TGTGCCAGCAGCCAAGGCATCGGGAGCTCCTACGAGCAGTACTTC. This gives the protein CASSQGIGSSYEQYF.

Many counts were recorded for this clonotype. This chain connects TRBV5-5 to TRBJ2-7; no reliable D call. V lost 6 bases and J 2 bases, leaving 15 bases between the germline ends. CDR1 and CDR2 from the germline V gene are SGHKS and YYEKEE (reference sequence). The CDR3 has 14 amino acids. The CDR3 DNA reads as TGTGCCAGCATTCTCCAGAGTTCAGCCTACGAGCAGTACTTC. This sequence encodes CASILQSSAYEQYF.

This clonotype was recorded at least ten times. The rearrangement links TRBV4-1 to TRBJ2-7; 8 nucleotides line up with TRBD2. From germline, CDR1 is MGHRA and CDR2 YSYEKL. With 3 bases clipped from V and 2 bases from J, the junction kept 9 bases outside the gene matches. This CDR3 comprises 16 residues. As DNA, the CDR3 is TGCGCCAGCAGCCACGACGGAGCGGGAGTCCCCTACGAGCAGTACTTC. Translated: CASSHDGAGVPYEQYF.

DNA for the CDR3: TGTGCCAGCAGTTCGAGCGGGAGATACGAGCAGTACTTC. Protein: CASSSSGRYEQYF. This chain connects TRBV6-2 or TRBV6-3 to TRBJ2-7; 8 bases align to TRBD2. V lost 4 bases and J lost 4; bases outside the gene matches: 3. The CDR3 is made up of 13 amino acids. Looked up from germline, CDR1 is MNHEY and CDR2 is SVGEGT.

This clonotype has a count of ten or more. J is TRBJ2-1 and V is TRBV14; 7 bases agree with TRBD1. Germline CDR1 reads SGHDN; CDR2 reads FVKESK. CDR3 length equals 15 residues. V shed 2 bases and J 3 bases; nucleotides not matched to a gene: 4. CDR3 bases: TGTGCCAGCAGCCAAAACCGGGACAGCTACAATGAGCAGTTCTTC. Translating gives CASSQNRDSYNEQFF. Full variable domain (missing parts from reference TRBV14 and TRBJ2-1): EAGVTQFPSHSVIEKGQTVTLRCDPISGHDNLYWYRRVMGKEIKFLLHFVKESKQDESGMPNNRFLAERTGGTYSTLKVQPAELEDSGVYFCASSQNRDSYNEQFFGPGTRLTVL.

The rearrangement uses TRBV25-1 and TRBJ2-5, with 9 bases that match TRBD1. This CDR3 has 15 amino acids. Germline-derived CDR1 and CDR2 are MGHDK and SYGVNS. V was clipped by 0 bases and J by 6 bases; unmatched bases: 5. The DNA of the CDR3 is TGTGCCAGCAGTGAATATGGGGGACAGGGACAGACCCAGTACTTC. Amino acid sequence: CASSEYGGQGQTQYF.

On this clonotype itself: A read error may explain this, as a much larger clone is one base away. The genes are TRBV15 and TRBJ2-7; 13 nucleotides align to TRBD2. The germline CDR1 and CDR2 sequences are LNHNV and YYDKDF (reference sequence). The length of the CDR3 is 18 residues. CDR3 sequence (DNA): TGTGCCACCAGCAGAGAACCGGGACTAGCGGGATGGGGAAACGAGCAGTGCTTC. As protein: CATSREPGLAGWGNEQCF. The entire variable domain, with the rest obtained from reference TRBV15 and TRBJ2-7, is as follows: DAMVIQNPRYQVTQFGKPVTLSCSQTLNHNVMYWYQQKSSQAPKLLFHYYDKDFNNEADTPDNFQSRRPNTSFCFLDIRSPGLGDTAMYLCATSREPGLAGWGNEQCFGPGTRLTVT.

V is TRBV7-9 and J is TRBJ1-2; D not certain. The CDR3 totals 12 residues. V lost 5 bases, J lost 7 bases, and 11 bases lay in between. The germline V gene encodes CDR1 SEHNR and CDR2 FQNEAQ (reference sequence). CDR3 in amino acids: CASSIDTGGYTF. The CDR3 DNA is TGTGCCAGCAGCATCGACACGGGTGGCTACACCTTC.

The rearrangement links TRBV5-6 to TRBJ1-1; TRBD1 might be the D (6 bases). CDR1 SGHDT and CDR2 YYEEEE come from the germline V gene. Trimming removed 1 base from V and 8 bases from J, with 12 bases in between. This CDR3 contains 13 residues. The CDR3 here is CASSLNRVGEAFF. CDR3 bases: TGTGCCAGCAGCTTGAACAGGGTCGGAGAAGCTTTCTTT.

The rearrangement joins TRBV29-1 to TRBJ2-7; maybe TRBD1 (5 bases). Trimming removed 4 bases at V and 2 bases at J, with 15 bases between. The CDR3 runs 14 residues. Germline V gene sequence: CDR1 SQVTM, CDR2 ANQGSEA. This chain's CDR3 is CSVVGTGLPYEQYF. The CDR3 DNA reads as TGCAGCGTTGTAGGCACAGGCCTCCCCTACGAGCAGTACTTC.

The chain combines TRBV4-2 with TRBJ2-7; no definite D call. The CDR3 has 19 residues. V was cut by 0 bases and J by 0 bases, with 21 bases left in between. Per germline, CDR1 LGHNA and CDR2 YNFKEQ. The CDR3 nucleotides are TGTGCCAGCAGCCAAGATTTCGTTTCAGGAGACTTTCGCTCCTACGAGCAGTACTTC. The encoded protein is CASSQDFVSGDFRSYEQYF.

This clonotype was picked up many times. The V gene is TRBV5-6, the J gene TRBJ2-7, with D maybe TRBD2 (7 bases). Trimming left V 5 bases short and J 0 bases short, with 12 bases between. The CDR3 has 14 amino acids. Germline loops: CDR1 SGHDT, CDR2 YYEEEE. CDR3: CASRMRGPSYEQYF. CDR3 coding DNA: TGTGCCAGCAGGATGCGGGGGCCCTCCTACGAGCAGTACTTC.

This clonotype was seen a few times. The genes are TRBV11-3 and TRBJ2-7, with D perhaps matching TRBD1 (5 bases). The CDR3 has 16 residues. V gave up 2 bases and J gave up 3 bases, with 17 bases separating them. Looked up from germline, CDR1 is SGHNT and CDR2 is YENEEA. CDR3 sequence: CASSLIWSAGLYEQYF. CDR3 in DNA: TGTGCCAGCAGCTTAATTTGGTCCGCAGGGCTCTACGAGCAGTACTTC.

In this sample, this clonotype is medium-sized. J is TRBJ2-7 and V is TRBV7-2; D may be TRBD1 (6 bases). The ends were cut back, 4 bases at V and 7 bases at J, with 14 bases in the middle. CDR1 and CDR2 (germline): SGHTA, FQGNSA. The CDR3 runs to 13 residues. CDR3 bases: TGTGCCAGCAGCTCTAACAGGGATTTGGAGCAGTACTTC. This sequence encodes CASSSNRDLEQYF. Based on the CDR3 plus reference TRBV7-2 and TRBJ2-7, the full variable domain is GAGVSQSPSNKVTEKGKDVELRCDPISGHTALYWYRQSLGQGLEFLIYFQGNSAPDKSGLPSDRFSAERTGGSVSTLTIQRTQQEDSAVYLCASSSNRDLEQYFGPGTRLTVT.

This clonotype showed up just a few times. The V and J genes are TRBV7-9 and TRBJ2-4, with TRBD1 matching 7 bases. The CDR3 length is 15 residues. After removal of 6 bases from V and 0 bases from J, the junction contained 5 bases not matched to a gene. Germline V CDR1 and CDR2: SEHNR, FQNEAQ (reference sequence). The CDR3 bases are TGTGCCAGCAGTTCGAACAGGGGAGCCAAAAACATTCAGTACTTC. Amino acids: CASSSNRGAKNIQYF.

This chain links TRBV28 with TRBJ2-7, with D possibly TRBD2 on 6 matching bases. This CDR3 has 15 residues. CDR1 is MDHEN and CDR2 is SYDVKM in the germline V gene. V was pared by 1 base and J by 9 bases, with 19 bases between. The CDR3 is CASSLSIGGREVQYF. CDR3 DNA sequence: TGTGCCAGCAGTTTATCAATTGGCGGCAGGGAGGTGCAGTACTTC.

This clonotype came up many times. The rearrangement links TRBV5-1 to TRBJ2-1; D gene unclear. Between the trimmed V and J ends, which lost 1 base and 2 bases, there was a span of 13 bases. Germline CDR1 is SGHRS and CDR2 is YFSETQ. The CDR3 extends over 16 amino acids. The CDR3 loop is CASSLFVGSPYNEQFF. CDR3 bases: TGCGCCAGCAGCTTGTTCGTGGGGTCCCCCTACAATGAGCAGTTCTTC. The full variable domain, in which reference TRBV5-1 and TRBJ2-1 provide the parts outside the CDR3, is KAGVTQTPRYLIKTRGQQVTLSCSPISGHRSVSWYQQTPGQGLQFLFEYFSETQRNKGNFPGRFSGRQFSNSRSEMNVSTLELGDSALYLCASSLFVGSPYNEQFFGPGTRLTVL.